The 29 T cell receptor beta chains in this list originate from one sample, sequenced in a study of shared clonotypes between healthy human individuals. The method was immunoSEQ multiplex PCR; TCRdb's version includes in-frame clones alone and lacks a portion of them. The table shows roughly 410,000 clones, with 95% to 97% occurring only once. Sequencing input: memory CD8+ T cells sorted from blood. Subset here: CD45RO+ cells pooled with CCR7-negative TemRA cells. The source is a man aged 25-45 years in good health.

The V and J genes are TRBV14 and TRBJ2-1, with D possibly being TRBD2 (6 bases). The CDR3 consists of 14 residues. Germline CDR1 and CDR2: SGHDN and FVKESK. Trimming removed 0 bases from V and 9 bases from J, with 12 bases in between. CDR3 nucleotides: TGTGCCAGCAGCCAAGAGGACGGGAGAGGTGAGCAGTTCTTC. Amino acid sequence: CASSQEDGRGEQFF.

This chain uses TRBV27 with TRBJ2-7; no clear D. Deletions cut 4 bases from V and 1 base from J, with 5 bases between. Looked up from germline, CDR1 is MNHEY and CDR2 is SMNVEV (reference sequence). This CDR3 is built from 12 residues. DNA for the CDR3: TGTGCCAGCAGTTGGCCTTCCTACGAGCAGTACTTC. This sequence encodes CASSWPSYEQYF.

The V gene is TRBV5-1, the J gene TRBJ2-5, with 16 positions matching TRBD2. The CDR3 loop spans 17 amino acids. Germline trimming cut 2 bases from V and 4 bases from J; bases unmatched to any gene: 5. The V gene's germline CDR1 is SGHRS and CDR2 YFSETQ. CDR3 amino acids: CASSFRGTSGRGETQYF. The CDR3 DNA reads TGCGCCAGCAGCTTTAGGGGGACTAGCGGGAGGGGAGAGACCCAGTACTTC.

This chain joins TRBV4-2 and TRBJ2-1; D not resolved. Between the trimmed V and J ends, which lost 6 bases and 0 bases, there was a span of 12 bases. The CDR3 length is 15 residues. Germline CDR1 and CDR2: LGHNA and YNFKEQ. The CDR3 is CASRPTESSYNEQFF. CDR3 sequence (DNA): TGTGCCAGCAGGCCCACTGAGAGCTCCTACAATGAGCAGTTCTTC.

The chain recombines TRBV6-5 with TRBJ1-1; D is uncertain. Germline CDR1 MNHEY, CDR2 SVGAGI. The ends were cut back, 0 bases at V and 6 bases at J, with 11 bases in the middle. This CDR3 spans 14 amino acids. CDR3 sequence (DNA): TGTGCCAGCAGTTACTCGGACTCCAGGCCTGAAGCTTTCTTT. Amino acid sequence: CASSYSDSRPEAFF.

The V call is TRBV28, the J call TRBJ1-2, with D tentatively TRBD1 (5 bases). The V gene's germline CDR1 is MDHEN and CDR2 SYDVKM. This CDR3 is 12 amino acids long. V lost 6 bases to trimming and J lost 4 bases, with 9 bases between them. DNA of the CDR3: TGTGCCAGCAGCCAGGGCCTCTATGGCTACACCTTC. Translating gives CASSQGLYGYTF.

The chain recombines TRBV14 with TRBJ2-7; TRBD2 aligns across 8 bases. The junction had 26 bases not matched to a gene; V was cut back by 0 bases and J by 7 bases. CDR3 length: 21 residues. CDR1 is SGHDN, CDR2 FVKESK, per germline. The CDR3 spells CASSQDRISGIIEFGLREQYF. The CDR3 DNA reads as TGTGCCAGCAGCCAAGATCGGATTAGCGGGATTATCGAATTCGGACTACGGGAGCAGTACTTC.

This chain links TRBV5-6 with TRBJ1-1; D is uncertain. V was shortened by 2 bases and J by 0 bases, with 11 bases between the two germline ends. The CDR3 is made up of 15 amino acids. Germline CDR1 and CDR2: SGHDT and YYEEEE. The CDR3 nucleotides are TGTGCCAGCAGCTTTTCCCCCCTGATGAACACTGAAGCTTTCTTT. It encodes CASSFSPLMNTEAFF. The full variable domain, with the rest looked up from reference TRBV5-6 and TRBJ1-1, is DAGVTQSPTHLIKTRGQQVTLRCSPKSGHDTVSWYQQALGQGPQFIFQYYEEEERQRGNFPDRFSGHQFPNYSSELNVNALLLGDSALYLCASSFSPLMNTEAFFGQGTRLTVV.

The J gene is TRBJ2-7, the V gene TRBV28, with 11 bases identical to TRBD2. Per the germline V gene, CDR1 is MDHEN and CDR2 is SYDVKM. J gave up 5 bases and V 5 bases, and 11 bases lay outside the gene matches. This CDR3 comprises 16 residues. CDR3 loop: CASSPPTSGKRNEQYF. The CDR3 DNA sequence: TGTGCCAGCAGTCCGCCGACTAGCGGGAAACGGAACGAGCAGTACTTC. The full variable domain, in which reference TRBV28 and TRBJ2-7 provide the parts outside the CDR3, is DVKVTQSSRYLVKRTGEKVFLECVQDMDHENMFWYRQDPGLGLRLIYFSYDVKMKEKGDIPEGYSVSREKKERFSLILESASTNQTSMYLCASSPPTSGKRNEQYFGPGTRLTVT.

The gene calls are TRBV27 and TRBJ2-1; 10 nucleotides match TRBD2. Trimming cost V 9 bases and J 0 bases; bases outside gene matches: 2. CDR3 length: 14 residues. Germline V CDR1 and CDR2: MNHEY, SMNVEV (reference sequence). The CDR3: CASRTSGSYNEQFF. For the CDR3, the DNA is TGTGCCAGTCGGACTAGCGGCTCCTACAATGAGCAGTTCTTC.

The genes are TRBV30 and TRBJ2-7, with TRBD1 identical over 7 bases. The ends lost 5 bases at V and 4 bases at J; junction bases unmatched: 8. CDR3 length: 13 residues. The V gene's germline CDR1 is GTSNPN and CDR2 SVGIG (reference sequence). For the CDR3, the DNA is TGTGCCTGGGAGACAGGGACGGGGTACGAGCAGTACTTC. It encodes CAWETGTGYEQYF.

The chain uses TRBV28 and TRBJ1-1; D is undetermined. Trimming stripped 5 bases from V and 0 bases from J, with 13 bases between. This CDR3 contains 15 residues. Per the germline V gene, CDR1 is MDHEN and CDR2 is SYDVKM. The CDR3 DNA sequence: TGTGCCAGCAGTATGCGGGGAGCCTTGAACACTGAAGCTTTCTTT. This codes for CASSMRGALNTEAFF. The full variable domain, rest sourced from reference TRBV28 and TRBJ1-1, is DVKVTQSSRYLVKRTGEKVFLECVQDMDHENMFWYRQDPGLGLRLIYFSYDVKMKEKGDIPEGYSVSREKKERFSLILESASTNQTSMYLCASSMRGALNTEAFFGQGTRLTVV.

The chain carries TRBV5-1 and TRBJ1-4, with D possibly matching TRBD1 (5 bases). Trimming left V 5 bases short and J 4 bases short, with 9 bases between. The CDR3 covers 13 residues. CDR1 is SGHRS and CDR2 is YFSETQ in the germline V gene. CDR3 DNA: TGCGCCAGCAGACAGGAAAATAATGAAAAACTGTTTTTT. It yields the protein CASRQENNEKLFF. The full variable domain, completed using reference TRBV5-1 and TRBJ1-4, is KAGVTQTPRYLIKTRGQQVTLSCSPISGHRSVSWYQQTPGQGLQFLFEYFSETQRNKGNFPGRFSGRQFSNSRSEMNVSTLELGDSALYLCASRQENNEKLFFGSGTQLSVL.

The J gene is TRBJ2-5, the V gene TRBV6-5, with D possibly TRBD2 on 6 matching bases. The CDR3 length is 14 residues. V shed 0 bases and J shed 3 bases, with 8 bases lying between them. Germline V CDR1 and CDR2: MNHEY, SVGAGI. CDR3 in DNA: TGTGCCAGCAGTTACTCGGGACTCAAAGAGACCCAGTACTTC. It specifies CASSYSGLKETQYF.

This clone has just a few counts. The chain joins TRBV2 to TRBJ2-7, with TRBD2 matching over 9 bases. Germline values: CDR1 SNHLY, CDR2 FYNNEI. Losses at the gene ends were 5 bases for V and 0 bases for J; bases not matched to a gene: 2. This CDR3 comprises 14 residues. This chain's CDR3 is CASSLAGSSYEQYF. In DNA, the CDR3 is TGTGCCAGCAGTCTAGCGGGGTCCTCCTACGAGCAGTACTTC.

This chain links TRBV6-5 with TRBJ2-4; D is ambiguous. The germline V gene encodes CDR1 MNHEY and CDR2 SVGAGI. The CDR3 has 15 residues. V was pared by 0 bases and J by 4 bases, with 10 bases between. This chain's CDR3 is CASSYSITGKNIQYF. The CDR3 DNA is TGTGCCAGCAGTTACTCGATCACCGGTAAAAACATTCAGTACTTC.

V usage is TRBV28 and J usage is TRBJ1-1; 9 positions agree with TRBD1. The CDR3 loop spans 16 amino acids. The trim removed 2 bases at V and 11 bases at J, leaving 15 bases unmatched. Looked up from germline, CDR1 is MDHEN and CDR2 is SYDVKM. CDR3 sequence: CASSLASLSQGARAFF. As DNA, the CDR3 is TGTGCCAGCAGTTTAGCCTCATTATCACAGGGGGCGCGCGCTTTCTTT.

This chain connects TRBV12-5 to TRBJ2-1; the D gene is possibly TRBD1 (6 bases). Germline V lookup: CDR1 LGHNT, CDR2 FRNRAP. This CDR3 has 12 residues. V was pared by 4 bases and J by 7 bases, with 8 bases between. The CDR3 coding sequence is TGTGCTAGTGGTTCCGGACAGAATGAGCAGTTCTTC. Its protein product is CASGSGQNEQFF.

This clone was seen just once. The V call is TRBV18, the J call TRBJ2-7, with 8 bases fitting TRBD2. The J segment lost 3 bases and the V segment lost 5 bases, leaving 6 bases of the junction unmatched. The CDR3 covers 14 residues. Germline V gives CDR1 KGHSH, CDR2 LQKENI. Here the CDR3 DNA reads TGTGCCAGCTCAAGCCGGGAGGGCGACTACGAGCAGTACTTC. Amino acid sequence: CASSSREGDYEQYF.

The chain has TRBV7-6 and TRBJ2-7, with D perhaps TRBD1 (5 bases). CDR1 and CDR2 (germline): SGHVS, FNYEAQ. V lost 3 bases to trimming and J lost 2 bases, with 14 bases between them. This CDR3 has 15 residues. CDR3 amino acids: CASSLGRVPTYEQYF. In DNA, the CDR3 is TGTGCCAGCAGCTTGGGCAGGGTACCGACCTACGAGCAGTACTTC. Using reference TRBV7-6 and TRBJ2-7 for the parts outside the CDR3, the full variable domain is GAGVSQSPRYKVTKRGQDVALRCDPISGHVSLYWYRQALGQGPEFLTYFNYEAQQDKSGLPNDRFSAERPEGSISTLTIQRTEQRDSAMYRCASSLGRVPTYEQYFGPGTRLTVT.

This clone is a singleton in its sample. The chain combines TRBV7-9 with TRBJ2-4; the match to TRBD2 covers 11 bases. The trim removed 10 bases at V and 9 bases at J, leaving 14 bases unmatched. Per germline, CDR1 SEHNR and CDR2 FQNEAQ (reference sequence). The CDR3 length is 15 residues. The CDR3 loop is CATESSGRPMSIQYF. The CDR3 coding sequence is TGTGCCACCGAATCTAGCGGGAGGCCTATGAGCATTCAGTACTTC. Together with reference TRBV7-9 and TRBJ2-4, the CDR3 gives the full variable domain: DTGVSQNPRHKITKRGQNVTFRCDPISEHNRLYWYRQTLGQGPEFLTYFQNEAQLEKSRLLSDRFSAERPKGSFSTLEIQRTEQGDSAMYLCATESSGRPMSIQYFGAGTRLSVL.

The chain has TRBV11-3 and TRBJ2-3; D remains unclear. V lost 1 base to trimming and J lost 1 base, with 6 bases between them. Looked up from germline, CDR1 is SGHNT and CDR2 is YENEEA. The CDR3 is 14 amino acids. CDR3: CASSLGAGTDTQYF. The CDR3 DNA reads as TGTGCCAGCAGCTTAGGGGCGGGCACAGATACGCAGTATTTT.

V is TRBV9 and J is TRBJ2-1, with D uncertain. The CDR3 runs to 13 residues. Trimming took off 0 bases at V and 1 base at J, with 2 bases between the two ends. Germline CDR1 and CDR2: SGDLS and YYNGEE. This CDR3 reads CASSVASYNEQFF. The CDR3 coding sequence is TGTGCCAGCAGCGTAGCATCCTACAATGAGCAGTTCTTC.

The chain has TRBV28 and TRBJ1-2; maybe TRBD1 (5 bases). The CDR3 length is 13 residues. The ends were cut back, 6 bases at V and 6 bases at J, with 14 bases in the middle. Germline V CDR1 and CDR2: MDHEN, SYDVKM. The CDR3 loop reads CASRSRQGHGYTF. CDR3 coding DNA: TGTGCCAGCAGGTCCCGCCAGGGACATGGCTACACCTTC.

The gene calls are TRBV9 and TRBJ2-2; 11 bases match TRBD2. The V segment lost 0 bases and the J segment 7 bases; nucleotides outside the gene matches: 5. The CDR3 has 16 residues. Germline CDR1 is SGDLS and CDR2 is YYNGEE. Here the CDR3 DNA reads TGTGCCAGCAGCGTAGTTCTAGCGGGAGGCGGCGGGGAGCTGTTTTTT. Protein: CASSVVLAGGGGELFF.

This chain links TRBV19 with TRBJ1-2, with 8 bases identical to TRBD1. The CDR3 covers 16 residues. V lost 3 bases and J lost 5; bases outside the gene matches: 11. Germline CDR1 LNHDA, CDR2 SQIVND (reference sequence). DNA of the CDR3: TGTGCCAGTAGTATTGGACAGGGTTGGCTTTCATATGGCTACACCTTC. This gives the protein CASSIGQGWLSYGYTF.

The table lists this clone with a few counts. The rearrangement uses TRBV27 and TRBJ1-5, with D possibly matching TRBD1 (6 bases). Per germline, CDR1 MNHEY and CDR2 SMNVEV (reference sequence). V was cut by 4 bases and J by 4 bases, with 14 bases left in between. CDR3 length: 15 amino acids. The CDR3 spells CASSWGGGLNQPQHF. CDR3 DNA sequence: TGTGCCAGCAGTTGGGGAGGGGGACTTAATCAGCCCCAGCATTTT.

The chain combines TRBV28 with TRBJ2-2; 10 nucleotides line up with TRBD2. CDR1 is MDHEN, CDR2 SYDVKM, per germline. J lost 5 bases, V lost 4 bases, and 19 bases had no gene match. This CDR3 contains 20 residues. CDR3 nucleotide sequence: TGTGCCAGCAGTTCTCCGGGACAGGCGTCTAGCGGGAGCGGGACCGGGGAGCTGTTTTTT. It specifies CASSSPGQASSGSGTGELFF.

The chain recombines TRBV5-1 with TRBJ2-7; TRBD1 aligns across 8 bases. CDR1 is SGHRS and CDR2 is YFSETQ in the germline V gene. The CDR3 is 13 amino acids. V shed 5 bases, J shed 2 bases, and the junction held 3 bases outside the gene matches. The CDR3 region has the DNA TGCGCCAGCAGAAGGACAGGGACCTACGAGCAGTACTTC. It encodes CASRRTGTYEQYF. The full variable domain, in which reference TRBV5-1 and TRBJ2-7 provide the parts outside the CDR3, is KAGVTQTPRYLIKTRGQQVTLSCSPISGHRSVSWYQQTPGQGLQFLFEYFSETQRNKGNFPGRFSGRQFSNSRSEMNVSTLELGDSALYLCASRRTGTYEQYFGPGTRLTVT.